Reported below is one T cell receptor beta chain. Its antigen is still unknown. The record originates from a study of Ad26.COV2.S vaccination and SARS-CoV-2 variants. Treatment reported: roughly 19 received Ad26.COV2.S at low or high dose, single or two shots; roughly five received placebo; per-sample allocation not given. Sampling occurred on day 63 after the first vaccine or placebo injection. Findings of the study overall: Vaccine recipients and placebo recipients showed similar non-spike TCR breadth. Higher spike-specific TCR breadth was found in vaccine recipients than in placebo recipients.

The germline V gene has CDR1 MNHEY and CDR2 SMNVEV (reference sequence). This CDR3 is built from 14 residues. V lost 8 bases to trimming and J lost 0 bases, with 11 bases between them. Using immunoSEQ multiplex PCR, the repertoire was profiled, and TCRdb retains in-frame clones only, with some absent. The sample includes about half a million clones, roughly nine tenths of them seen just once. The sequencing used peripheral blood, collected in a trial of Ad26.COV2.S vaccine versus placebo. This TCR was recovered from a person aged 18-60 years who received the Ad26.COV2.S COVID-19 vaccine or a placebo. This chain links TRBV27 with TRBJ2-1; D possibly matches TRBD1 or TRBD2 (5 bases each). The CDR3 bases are TGTGCCAGCGCAAAGGGGAGCTCCTACAATGAGCAGTTCTTC. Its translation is CASAKGSSYNEQFF.